The T cell receptor beta chain under discussion was sequenced for a study of cytomegalovirus exposure and HLA in healthy donors. Findings and caveats of the study: There were about 160 TCR beta chains listed as cytomegalovirus-associated. In an earlier analysis, about 87% or about 30%: the productive usage of most TCR beta V segments. Many donors shared some public TCRs, even though most TCR sequences were rare. The authors excluded some V segments, including TRBV6-2 and TRBV6-3, as indistinguishable.

The PCR employed 60 Vbeta primers together with 13 Jbeta primers. The table came from immunoSEQ multiplex PCR; TCRdb's copy has only in-frame clones and leaves some out. Of around 120,000 clones listed, roughly 82% are singletons. Worth noting for this clone: What it recognizes is unknown.

This CDR3 is 14 amino acids long. Germline V gene data show CDR1 as LNHDA and CDR2 as SQIVND (reference sequence). J gave up 11 bases and V 4 bases, and 10 bases lay outside the gene matches. Sample: PBMCs. This sequence originates from a male donor in good health and CMV-seropositive. This chain links TRBV19 with TRBJ2-1, with 8 positions matching TRBD1. The CDR3 region is CASSTAAGQVKQFF. CDR3 nucleotide sequence: TGTGCCAGTAGTACCGCCGCGGGACAGGTTAAGCAGTTCTTC.